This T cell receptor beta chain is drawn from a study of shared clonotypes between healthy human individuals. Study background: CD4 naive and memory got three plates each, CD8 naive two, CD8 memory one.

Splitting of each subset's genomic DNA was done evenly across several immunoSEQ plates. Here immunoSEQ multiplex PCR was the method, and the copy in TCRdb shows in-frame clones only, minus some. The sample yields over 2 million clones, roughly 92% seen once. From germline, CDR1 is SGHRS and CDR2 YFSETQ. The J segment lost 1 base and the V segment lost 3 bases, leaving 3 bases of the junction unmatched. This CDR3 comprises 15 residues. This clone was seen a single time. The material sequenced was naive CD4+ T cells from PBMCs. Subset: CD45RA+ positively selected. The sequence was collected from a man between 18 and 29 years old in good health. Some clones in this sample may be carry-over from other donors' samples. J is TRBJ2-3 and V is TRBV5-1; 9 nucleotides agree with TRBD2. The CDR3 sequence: CASSWIAGGTDTQYF. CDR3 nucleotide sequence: TGCGCCAGCAGCTGGATAGCGGGAGGCACAGATACGCAGTATTTT.